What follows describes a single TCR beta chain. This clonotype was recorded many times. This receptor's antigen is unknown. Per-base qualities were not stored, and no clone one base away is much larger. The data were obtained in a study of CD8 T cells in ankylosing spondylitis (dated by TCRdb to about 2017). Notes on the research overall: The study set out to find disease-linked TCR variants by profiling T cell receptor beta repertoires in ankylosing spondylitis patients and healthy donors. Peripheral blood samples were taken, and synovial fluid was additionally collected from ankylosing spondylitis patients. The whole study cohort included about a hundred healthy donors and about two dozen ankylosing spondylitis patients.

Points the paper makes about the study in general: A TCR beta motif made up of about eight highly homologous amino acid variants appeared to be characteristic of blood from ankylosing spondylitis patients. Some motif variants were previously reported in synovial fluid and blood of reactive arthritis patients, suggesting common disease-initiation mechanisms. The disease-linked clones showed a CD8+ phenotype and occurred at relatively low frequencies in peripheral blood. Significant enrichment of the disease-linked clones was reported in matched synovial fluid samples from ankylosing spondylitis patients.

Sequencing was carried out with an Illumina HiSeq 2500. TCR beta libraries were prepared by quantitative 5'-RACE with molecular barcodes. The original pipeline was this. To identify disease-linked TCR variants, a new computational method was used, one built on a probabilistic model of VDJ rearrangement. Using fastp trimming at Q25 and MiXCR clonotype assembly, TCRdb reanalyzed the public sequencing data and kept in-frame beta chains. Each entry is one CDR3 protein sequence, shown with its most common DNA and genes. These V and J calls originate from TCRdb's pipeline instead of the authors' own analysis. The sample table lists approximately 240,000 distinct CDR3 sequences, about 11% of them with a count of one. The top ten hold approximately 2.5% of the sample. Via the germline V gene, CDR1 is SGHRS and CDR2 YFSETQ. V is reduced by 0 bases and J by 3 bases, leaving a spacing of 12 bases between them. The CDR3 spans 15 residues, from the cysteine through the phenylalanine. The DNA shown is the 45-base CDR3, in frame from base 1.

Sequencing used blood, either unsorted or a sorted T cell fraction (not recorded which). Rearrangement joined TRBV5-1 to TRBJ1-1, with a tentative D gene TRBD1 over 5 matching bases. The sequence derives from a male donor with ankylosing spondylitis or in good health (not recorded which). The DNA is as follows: TGCGCCAGCAGCTTGGAGACATCCAGGGACACTGAAGCTTTCTTT. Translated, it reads CASSLETSRDTEAFF.